Following are 26 T cell receptor beta chains from one sample sequenced in a study of CD8+CD57+ T cells in acquired aplastic anemia. Only patients with CD8+CD57+ cell expansion on flow cytometry were chosen for sequencing. Profiling of TCR beta VDJ combinations and CDR3 sequences used genomic DNA as template. TCRdb redid the calling of the reads with MiXCR, one entry per CDR3 protein. The table lists about 180,000 distinct CDR3 sequences, 55% to 65% of them singletons. The source material was sorted CD4+, CD8+, or CD8+CD57+ T cells (not recorded which) from PBMCs. All receptors derive from a human donor with aplastic anemia.

The rearrangement links TRBV7-9 to TRBJ2-7, with D possibly matching TRBD1 (5 bases). Germline V gene sequence: CDR1 SEHNR, CDR2 FQNEAQ (reference sequence). The CDR3 totals 15 residues. The ends were cut back, 0 bases at V and 3 bases at J, with 12 bases in the middle. The CDR3 coding sequence is TGTGCCAGCAGCTTAGCCCAGGGTACAAACTACGAGCAGTACTTC. Translation gives CASSLAQGTNYEQYF. Supplemented by reference TRBV7-9 and TRBJ2-7, the full variable domain reads DTGVSQNPRHKITKRGQNVTFRCDPISEHNRLYWYRQTLGQGPEFLTYFQNEAQLEKSRLLSDRFSAERPKGSFSTLEIQRTEQGDSAMYLCASSLAQGTNYEQYFGPGTRLTVT.

This rearrangement joins TRBV19 to TRBJ1-2; tentatively, D is TRBD1 (6 bases). Trimming removed 4 bases from V and 3 bases from J, with 12 bases in between. The CDR3 is 14 amino acids. Germline CDR1 reads LNHDA; CDR2 reads SQIVND (reference sequence). CDR3 in DNA: TGTGCCAGTAGTAACTCCGACAGGTACTATGGCTACACCTTC. It yields the protein CASSNSDRYYGYTF. Full variable domain (outside the CDR3, taken from reference TRBV19 and TRBJ1-2): DGGITQSPKYLFRKEGQNVTLSCEQNLNHDAMYWYRQDPGQGLRLIYYSQIVNDFQKGDIAEGYSVSREKKESFPLTVTSAQKNPTAFYLCASSNSDRYYGYTFGSGTRLTVV.

This clonotype was observed at least ten times. The chain carries TRBV13 and TRBJ1-2, with a possible D match to TRBD1 (6 bases). CDR3 length: 15 residues. CDR1 is PRHDT, CDR2 FYEKMQ, per germline (reference sequence). With 4 bases removed from V and 6 bases from J, the gap between germline ends came to 18 bases. CDR3 in amino acids: CASSSTAGGGNGYTF. The CDR3 bases are TGTGCCAGCAGCTCCACCGCGGGGGGCGGTAATGGCTACACCTTC. The variable domain in full, completed from reference TRBV13 and TRBJ1-2, reads AAGVIQSPRHLIKEKRETATLKCYPIPRHDTVYWYQQGPGQDPQFLISFYEKMQSDKGSIPDRFSAQQFSDYHSELNMSSLELGDSALYFCASSSTAGGGNGYTFGSGTRLTVV.

The gene calls are TRBV7-6 and TRBJ1-3; D possibly corresponds to TRBD1 (5 bases). The CDR3 consists of 14 residues. CDR1 is SGHVS and CDR2 is FNYEAQ in the germline V gene. The V and J ends lost 4 bases and 2 bases respectively, with 9 bases between them. The CDR3 nucleotides read TGTGCCAGCAGCTCCAGGGTGACTGGAAACACCATATATTTT. It is translated as CASSSRVTGNTIYF.

V gene TRBV2 combines with J gene TRBJ1-6, with 7 bases lining up with TRBD1. CDR3 size: 13 residues. Germline lookup yields CDR1 SNHLY and CDR2 FYNNEI. J was trimmed by 8 bases and V by 4 bases; bases with no gene match: 2. The CDR3 here is CASSVGTDSPLHF. CDR3 in DNA: TGTGCCAGCAGTGTGGGGACAGATTCACCCCTCCACTTT.

DNA of the CDR3: TGTGCCAGCACCGTATACCGGGACAGCTCCTACGAGCAGTACTTC. It codes for CASTVYRDSSYEQYF. The V and J genes are TRBV7-2 and TRBJ2-7, with 7 bases that match TRBD1. Germline trimming cut 7 bases from V and 0 bases from J; bases unmatched to any gene: 9. Germline CDR1 is SGHTA and CDR2 is FQGNSA. The CDR3 loop spans 15 amino acids. The complete variable domain, with remaining parts taken from reference TRBV7-2 and TRBJ2-7, reads GAGVSQSPSNKVTEKGKDVELRCDPISGHTALYWYRQSLGQGLEFLIYFQGNSAPDKSGLPSDRFSAERTGGSVSTLTIQRTQQEDSAVYLCASTVYRDSSYEQYFGPGTRLTVT.

This chain uses TRBV2 with TRBJ2-3; 7 bases map to TRBD1. The length of the CDR3 is 16 residues. With 5 bases clipped from V and 2 bases from J, the junction kept 10 bases outside the gene matches. CDR1 SNHLY and CDR2 FYNNEI come from the germline V gene. This CDR3 reads CASSLRTGLDTDTQYF. As DNA, the CDR3 is TGTGCCAGCAGTCTTCGGACAGGACTGGACACAGATACGCAGTATTTT. Full variable domain (remainder filled in from reference TRBV2 and TRBJ2-3): EPEVTQTPSHQVTQMGQEVILRCVPISNHLYFYWYRQILGQKVEFLVSFYNNEISEKSEIFDDQFSVERPDGSNFTLKIRSTKLEDSAMYFCASSLRTGLDTDTQYFGPGTRLTVL.

This clonotype has ten or more counts. The DNA of the CDR3 is TGTGCCAGTAGTATGGGACAGGGTCTTAGTGGTGAGCAGTTCTTC. It translates to CASSMGQGLSGEQFF. The chain employs TRBV19 and TRBJ2-1, with 9 positions matching TRBD1. Germline CDR1 is LNHDA and CDR2 is SQIVND (reference sequence). J lost 9 bases, V lost 3 bases, and 9 bases had no gene match. The CDR3 is 15 residues long.

This chain connects TRBV24-1 to TRBJ2-7, with no clear D. CDR1 is KGHDR, CDR2 SFDVKD, per germline. This CDR3 contains 16 residues. Trimming left V 5 bases short and J 6 bases short, with 22 bases between. CDR3 in amino acids: CATSARDTSRFREQYF. CDR3 DNA sequence: TGTGCCACCAGTGCTAGAGATACCAGCCGCTTTCGCGAGCAGTACTTC.

The V and J genes are TRBV7-2 and TRBJ2-5; 8 nucleotides agree with TRBD1. The V gene's germline CDR1 is SGHTA and CDR2 FQGNSA. This CDR3 is 16 amino acids long. Trimming at V came to 5 bases and at J to 4 bases, leaving 12 bases not matched to a gene. The CDR3 region has the DNA TGTGCCAGCAGCCACTATCTTGGACAGGGTGGAGAGACCCAGTACTTC. This translates into CASSHYLGQGGETQYF.

In DNA, the CDR3 is TGCAGTGCTAGAGACTACAGGGGTGAGCACACTGAAGCTTTCTTT. This codes for CSARDYRGEHTEAFF. This chain links TRBV20-1 with TRBJ1-1; 7 nucleotides match TRBD1. The CDR3 length is 15 residues. Germline CDR1 reads DFQATT; CDR2 reads SNEGSKA (reference sequence). V trimming: 0 bases; J trimming: 3 bases; junction bases outside the gene matches: 7.

In its sample, this clonotype was seen a few times. The chain links TRBV3-1 to TRBJ2-3, with TRBD2 identical over 8 bases. The ends lost 3 bases at V and 2 bases at J; junction bases unmatched: 4. The CDR3 has 15 residues. Germline CDR1 is LGHDT and CDR2 is YNNKEL (reference sequence). This CDR3 reads CASSQLSGVTDTQYF. The CDR3 DNA reads as TGTGCCAGCAGCCAGCTTAGCGGGGTCACAGATACGCAGTATTTT.

Ten or more counts support this clonotype. The chain combines TRBV2 with TRBJ1-5; 7 bases are shared with TRBD1. V was clipped by 4 bases and J by 0 bases; unmatched bases: 9. The CDR3 is 17 residues long. Germline V gene data show CDR1 as SNHLY and CDR2 as FYNNEI. The CDR3 coding sequence is TGTGCCAGCAGTGGGACAGGCTGGCTCTATAGCAATCAGCCCCAGCATTTT. It codes for CASSGTGWLYSNQPQHF.

The chain joins TRBV7-6 to TRBJ2-3; a possible D gene is TRBD1 (6 bases). V dropped 0 bases and J dropped 6 bases, with 10 bases sitting between them. The CDR3 totals 14 residues. From germline, CDR1 is SGHVS and CDR2 FNYEAQ. CDR3 nucleotide sequence: TGTGCCAGCAGCTTAGCAGGGGGATCGGATACGCAGTATTTT. Its translation: CASSLAGGSDTQYF. Full variable domain (remainder filled in from reference TRBV7-6 and TRBJ2-3): GAGVSQSPRYKVTKRGQDVALRCDPISGHVSLYWYRQALGQGPEFLTYFNYEAQQDKSGLPNDRFSAERPEGSISTLTIQRTEQRDSAMYRCASSLAGGSDTQYFGPGTRLTVL.

In the case of this clonotype: The final CDR3 position lacks the conserved phenylalanine or tryptophan, pointing to a likely read error. The chain recombines TRBV12-3 or TRBV12-4 with TRBJ2-7; TRBD1 agrees at 9 bases. The CDR3 totals 15 residues. The V gene end was trimmed by 4 bases and the J gene end by 3 bases; junction bases not matched to a gene: 7. CDR3: CASSSRDRAIYEQYL. CDR3 nucleotides: TGTGCCAGCAGTTCCCGGGACAGGGCGATCTACGAGCAGTACCTC.

The gene calls are TRBV10-3 and TRBJ1-6; 9 nucleotides align to TRBD1. V lost 3 bases and J lost 9; bases outside the gene matches: 3. The CDR3 runs 14 residues. Per the germline V gene, CDR1 is ENHRY and CDR2 is SYGVKD. The CDR3 DNA is TGTGCCATCAGTGAAGGGACAGGGATTTCACCCCTCCACTTT. This encodes CAISEGTGISPLHF.

Comments on this clonotype: Germline is not matched at one junction end, which may reflect a read error. The chain has TRBV5-1 and TRBJ2-7; the D gene could be TRBD1 or TRBD2 (6 bases each). Germline V gene data show CDR1 as SGHRS and CDR2 as YFSETQ. This CDR3 comprises 14 residues. The CDR3 region has the DNA TGTGCCAGCAGCGCGGGACAAGTAACCTACGAGCAGTACTTC. It translates to CASSAGQVTYEQYF.

The J gene is TRBJ2-7, the V gene TRBV5-1, with 12 nucleotides matching TRBD2. Per germline, CDR1 SGHRS and CDR2 YFSETQ. After removal of 4 bases from V and 6 bases from J, the junction contained 11 bases not matched to a gene. CDR3 length equals 16 residues. The CDR3 sequence: CASSRTLAGGPSEQYF. CDR3 DNA: TGCGCCAGCAGCCGGACCCTAGCGGGAGGGCCTAGCGAGCAGTACTTC.

The J gene is TRBJ2-3, the V gene TRBV4-1; D is perhaps TRBD2 (7 bases). This CDR3 comprises 16 residues. The germline V and J ends were trimmed by 0 bases and 2 bases, with 12 bases remaining between them. Germline V CDR1 and CDR2: MGHRA, YSYEKL. The CDR3 DNA is TGCGCCAGCAGCCAAGAGGGCCGGGGGGCCACAGATACGCAGTATTTT. Translation: CASSQEGRGATDTQYF.

The gene calls are TRBV24-1 and TRBJ2-7; D unresolved. Germline loops: CDR1 KGHDR, CDR2 SFDVKD. This CDR3 contains 16 residues. Trimming shortened V by 4 bases and J by 0 bases, and 15 bases separated the two germline ends. CDR3 in amino acids: CATSESKAASSYEQYF. CDR3 bases: TGTGCCACCAGTGAATCTAAGGCTGCCTCCTCCTACGAGCAGTACTTC.

The sample holds many counts of this clonotype. The chain links TRBV6-5 to TRBJ1-5, with D possibly being TRBD1 (5 bases). V was pared by 2 bases and J by 7 bases, with 9 bases between. There are 13 residues in the CDR3. From germline, CDR1 is MNHEY and CDR2 SVGAGI. The CDR3 nucleotides read TGTGCCAGCAGTTACGGGGGAGGACAGCCCCAGCATTTT. Translation: CASSYGGGQPQHF.

This clonotype showed up just a few times. In DNA form, the CDR3 reads TGTGCCACCAGTGATTATCGTGAGCAGTACTTC. Protein product: CATSDYREQYF. J is TRBJ2-7 and V is TRBV24-1; the D is unclear. V lost 2 bases and J 7 bases, leaving 5 bases between the germline ends. Germline loops: CDR1 KGHDR, CDR2 SFDVKD. The CDR3 loop spans 11 amino acids.

This clonotype was found once. The chain recombines TRBV5-1 with TRBJ2-2, with D uncertain. Germline V gives CDR1 SGHRS, CDR2 YFSETQ. This CDR3 has 14 amino acids. V was cut by 3 bases and J by 3 bases, with 9 bases left in between. CDR3 nucleotides: TGCGCCAGCAGCTACAGCACCCACACCGGGGAGCTGTTTTTT. Protein: CASSYSTHTGELFF.

The chain carries TRBV7-3 and TRBJ2-7; maybe TRBD1 (8 bases). The V end was cut by 5 bases, the J end by 3 bases, with 20 bases between. CDR3 length: 16 residues. CDR1 and CDR2 from the germline V gene are SGHTA and FQGTGA. The CDR3 DNA follows: TGTGCCAGCAGCCCATTCGGGGAGGGACAGGACTACGAGCAGTACTTC. Translated, it gives CASSPFGEGQDYEQYF.

V gene TRBV7-2 combines with J gene TRBJ2-7; D is uncertain. Germline values: CDR1 SGHTA, CDR2 FQGNSA. The CDR3 sequence is 15 residues long. Trimming left V 5 bases short and J 1 base short, with 15 bases between. CDR3 loop: CASSRYMDGSYEQYF. The CDR3 DNA reads TGTGCCAGCAGCCGATATATGGACGGGTCCTACGAGCAGTACTTC.

The chain couples TRBV13 to TRBJ2-3; D might be TRBD1 or TRBD2, each matching 5 bases. The CDR3 loop spans 15 amino acids. The V gene lost 8 bases and the J gene lost 5 bases, with 20 bases spanning the gap. CDR1 is PRHDT, CDR2 FYEKMQ, per germline (reference sequence). The CDR3, as DNA: TGTGCCAGCTCCCCCCCAGGGCTAAGCGGAGATACGCAGTATTTT. This sequence encodes CASSPPGLSGDTQYF.